These 13 T cell receptor beta chains were all obtained from the same sample, sequenced in a study of cytomegalovirus exposure and HLA in healthy donors. Researchers ran the PCR with 60 Vbeta and 13 Jbeta primers. Clones were sequenced by immunoSEQ multiplex PCR, and TCRdb holds only the in-frame ones, with some missing. Listed are fewer than 100,000 clones; 0.5% to 0.65% falls within the top ten. The sequenced sample consisted of PBMCs. The receptor set was obtained from a man aged 45 to 65 in good health and CMV-seronegative.

This sequence joins TRBV9 and TRBJ1-1; D may be TRBD1 (5 bases). CDR3 length: 13 residues. V lost 7 bases to trimming and J lost 0 bases, with 10 bases between them. CDR1 and CDR2 from the germline V gene are SGDLS and YYNGEE. The CDR3 loop reads CASAGLMNTEAFF. DNA of the CDR3: TGTGCCAGCGCGGGACTTATGAACACTGAAGCTTTCTTT.

The chain employs TRBV7-9 and TRBJ2-5; 11 nucleotides line up with TRBD2. CDR3 length: 18 residues. Per the germline V gene, CDR1 is SEHNR and CDR2 is FQNEAQ (reference sequence). Trimming removed 1 base from V and 1 base from J; junction bases left unmatched: 8. CDR3 sequence: CASSLGLSGGAIQETQYF. CDR3 DNA sequence: TGTGCCAGCAGCTTAGGACTTAGCGGGGGGGCCATCCAAGAGACCCAGTACTTC. Variable domain in full (rest from reference TRBV7-9 and TRBJ2-5): DTGVSQNPRHKITKRGQNVTFRCDPISEHNRLYWYRQTLGQGPEFLTYFQNEAQLEKSRLLSDRFSAERPKGSFSTLEIQRTEQGDSAMYLCASSLGLSGGAIQETQYFGPGTRLLVL.

V gene TRBV19 combines with J gene TRBJ1-2; possibly TRBD1 for D (5 bases). This CDR3 region has 13 residues. Germline CDR1 reads LNHDA; CDR2 reads SQIVND (reference sequence). V shed 4 bases and J shed 4 bases, with 10 bases lying between them. CDR3: CASSTGVGYGYTF. In DNA, the CDR3 is TGTGCCAGTAGTACGGGGGTAGGCTATGGCTACACCTTC.

The V gene is TRBV2, the J gene TRBJ1-1; D unresolved. There are 14 residues in the CDR3. Trimming took 6 bases from V and 4 from J, leaving 15 bases between them. CDR1 SNHLY and CDR2 FYNNEI come from the germline V gene. The CDR3: CASRREGKGTEAFF. DNA of the CDR3: TGTGCCAGCAGAAGGGAGGGTAAGGGCACTGAAGCTTTCTTT. The full variable domain, its missing parts supplied by reference TRBV2 and TRBJ1-1, is EPEVTQTPSHQVTQMGQEVILRCVPISNHLYFYWYRQILGQKVEFLVSFYNNEISEKSEIFDDQFSVERPDGSNFTLKIRSTKLEDSAMYFCASRREGKGTEAFFGQGTRLTVV.

The chain carries TRBV30 and TRBJ2-2; 7 bases fit TRBD2. The CDR3 has 14 residues. CDR1 is GTSNPN and CDR2 is SVGIG in the germline V gene (reference sequence). The trim removed 2 bases at V and 4 bases at J, leaving 4 bases unmatched. The CDR3 bases are TGTGCCTGGAGTCCTCGGGGGGTCACCGGGGAGCTGTTTTTT. Residues: CAWSPRGVTGELFF.

The J gene is TRBJ2-3, the V gene TRBV18; 8 bases agree with TRBD1. Trimming removed 5 bases from V and 4 bases from J; junction bases left unmatched: 8. Per the germline V gene, CDR1 is KGHSH and CDR2 is LQKENI. CDR3 length: 15 residues. The CDR3 spells CASSTYEQGADTQYF. DNA for the CDR3: TGTGCCAGCTCAACCTATGAACAGGGGGCAGATACGCAGTATTTT. Based on the CDR3 plus reference TRBV18 and TRBJ2-3, the full variable domain is NAGVMQNPRHLVRRRGQEARLRCSPMKGHSHVYWYRQLPEEGLKFMVYLQKENIIDESGMPKERFSAEFPKEGPSILRIQQVVRGDSAAYFCASSTYEQGADTQYFGPGTRLTVL.

The rearrangement uses TRBV11-2 and TRBJ2-7; no clear D gene. Trimming removed 3 bases from V and 6 bases from J, with 12 bases in between. The CDR3 covers 13 residues. Germline V gene sequence: CDR1 SGHAT, CDR2 FQNNGV. CDR3 sequence (DNA): TGTGCCAGCAGCTTCGGAGCTTTACGCGAGCAGTACTTC. Translated, it gives CASSFGALREQYF.

This rearrangement joins TRBV10-3 to TRBJ2-2, with 8 bases lining up with TRBD1. V shed 10 bases, J shed 2 bases, and the junction held 6 bases outside the gene matches. This CDR3 region has 14 residues. CDR1 and CDR2 from the germline V gene are ENHRY and SYGVKD. CDR3 protein: CATGGQVNTGELFF. CDR3 in DNA: TGTGCCACCGGGGGACAGGTAAACACCGGGGAGCTGTTTTTT.

V is TRBV27 and J is TRBJ2-2; the D gene is possibly TRBD1 (6 bases). The ends were cut back, 5 bases at V and 7 bases at J, with 17 bases in the middle. This CDR3 is 15 amino acids long. Germline-derived CDR1 and CDR2 are MNHEY and SMNVEV (reference sequence). This CDR3 is CASSRTGTLFGELFF. The CDR3 DNA follows: TGTGCCAGCAGTCGTACAGGGACCTTGTTCGGGGAGCTGTTTTTT.

The chain links TRBV2 to TRBJ1-1; D might be TRBD1 (6 bases). Germline V gene sequence: CDR1 SNHLY, CDR2 FYNNEI. Trimming cost V 6 bases and J 2 bases, with 10 bases left between them. The CDR3 covers 13 residues. DNA of the CDR3: TGTGCCAGCAGATGGGGGCTCAACACTGAAGCTTTCTTT. This sequence encodes CASRWGLNTEAFF.

The rearrangement uses TRBV7-9 and TRBJ1-1; no firm D call. V was cut by 4 bases and J by 0 bases, with 6 bases left in between. Germline V lookup: CDR1 SEHNR, CDR2 FQNEAQ (reference sequence). CDR3 length: 13 amino acids. CDR3 nucleotide sequence: TGTGCCAGCAGCTATAACATGAACACTGAAGCTTTCTTT. The encoded protein is CASSYNMNTEAFF.

The chain has TRBV19 and TRBJ2-1; tentatively, D is TRBD2 (7 bases). Germline lookup yields CDR1 LNHDA and CDR2 SQIVND (reference sequence). V was cut by 4 bases and J by 0 bases, with 13 bases left in between. CDR3 size: 16 residues. CDR3 sequence reads: CASSNYGGPSYNEQFF. CDR3 sequence (DNA): TGTGCCAGTAGTAATTACGGGGGGCCCTCCTACAATGAGCAGTTCTTC. Supplemented by reference TRBV19 and TRBJ2-1, the full variable domain reads DGGITQSPKYLFRKEGQNVTLSCEQNLNHDAMYWYRQDPGQGLRLIYYSQIVNDFQKGDIAEGYSVSREKKESFPLTVTSAQKNPTAFYLCASSNYGGPSYNEQFFGPGTRLTVL.

The CDR3 region is CASSPGLGGTDTQYF. CDR3 coding DNA: TGTGCCAGCTCACCTGGACTAGGCGGCACAGATACGCAGTATTTT. V and J are TRBV18 and TRBJ2-3; 7 nucleotides align to TRBD2. The germline V gene encodes CDR1 KGHSH and CDR2 LQKENI. The CDR3 spans 15 residues. Trimming took 3 bases from V and 1 from J; bases not matched to a gene: 4.